This T cell receptor beta chain was identified in a study of early T cells in non-severe SARS-CoV-2 infection. Study at large: RNA in bulk from unsorted whole blood was sequenced, and chains were unpaired.

This clonotype was recorded at least ten times. Its target is not known. After removal of 1 base from V and 5 bases from J, the junction contained 12 bases not matched to a gene. Germline CDR1 and CDR2: SGHVS and FNYEAQ. This CDR3 spans 18 amino acids. Attachment of unique molecular identifiers to individual cDNA molecules was performed. TCRdb redid the calling of the 5' RACE reads with MiXCR, one entry per CDR3 protein. The data show 25,000 to 30,000 distinct CDR3 sequences, about 5% seen once. Overall study findings and caveats: Database matching using VDJdb favored anti-spike CD8 responses, with private and CD4 specificities left missing.

Sample: whole blood. The chain is built from TRBV7-6 and TRBJ2-2; 8 bases are shared with TRBD2. This TCR was recovered from an adult who was a healthcare worker with PCR-confirmed SARS-CoV-2 infection or an uninfected control (not recorded which). This chain's CDR3 is CASSLVLPGGADTGELFF. DNA for the CDR3: TGTGCCAGCAGCTTAGTTCTTCCGGGGGGGGCCGATACCGGGGAGCTGTTTTTT.